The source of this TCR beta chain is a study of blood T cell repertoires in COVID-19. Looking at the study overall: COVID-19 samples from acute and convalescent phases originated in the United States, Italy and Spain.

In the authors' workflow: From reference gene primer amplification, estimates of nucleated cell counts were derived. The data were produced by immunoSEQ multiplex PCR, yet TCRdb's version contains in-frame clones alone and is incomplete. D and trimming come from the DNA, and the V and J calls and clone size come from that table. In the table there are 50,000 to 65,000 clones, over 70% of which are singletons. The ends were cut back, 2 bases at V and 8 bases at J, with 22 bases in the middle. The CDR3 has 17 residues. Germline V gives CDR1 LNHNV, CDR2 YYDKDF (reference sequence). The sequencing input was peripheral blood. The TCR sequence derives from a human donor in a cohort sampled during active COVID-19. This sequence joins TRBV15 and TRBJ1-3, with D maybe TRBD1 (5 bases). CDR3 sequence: CATSRIGQAGGRYTIYF. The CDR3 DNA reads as TGTGCCACCAGCAGAATCGGTCAGGCTGGGGGGAGGTACACCATATATTTT. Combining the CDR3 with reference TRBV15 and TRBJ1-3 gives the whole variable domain DAMVIQNPRYQVTQFGKPVTLSCSQTLNHNVMYWYQQKSSQAPKLLFHYYDKDFNNEADTPDNFQSRRPNTSFCFLDIRSPGLGDTAMYLCATSRIGQAGGRYTIYFGEGSWLTVV.